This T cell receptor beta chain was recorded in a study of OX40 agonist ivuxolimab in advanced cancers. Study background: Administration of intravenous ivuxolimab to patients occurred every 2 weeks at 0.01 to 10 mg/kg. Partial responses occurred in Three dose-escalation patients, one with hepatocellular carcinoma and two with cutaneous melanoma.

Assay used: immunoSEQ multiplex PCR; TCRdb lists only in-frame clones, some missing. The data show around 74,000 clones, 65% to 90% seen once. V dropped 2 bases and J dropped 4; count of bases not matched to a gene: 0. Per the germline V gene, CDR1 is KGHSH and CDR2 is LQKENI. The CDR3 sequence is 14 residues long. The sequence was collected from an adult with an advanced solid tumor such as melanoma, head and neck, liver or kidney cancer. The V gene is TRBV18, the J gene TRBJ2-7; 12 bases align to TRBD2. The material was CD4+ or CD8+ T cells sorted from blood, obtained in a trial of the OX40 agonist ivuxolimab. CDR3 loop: CASSPGTSGYEQYF. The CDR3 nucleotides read TGTGCCAGCTCACCAGGGACTAGCGGGTACGAGCAGTACTTC.